This T cell receptor beta chain was recorded in a study of a mutant IDH1 vaccine in newly diagnosed glioma. The germline V and J ends were trimmed by 0 bases and 8 bases, with 7 bases remaining between them. The V gene's germline CDR1 is LNHNV and CDR2 YYDKDF (reference sequence). The CDR3 loop spans 12 amino acids. Here immunoSEQ multiplex PCR was the method, and the copy in TCRdb shows in-frame clones only, minus some. Of about 65,000 clones listed, about 85% are singletons. Indicated time point: week 23, last vaccination. It was 300 ug of mutant IDH1 20-mer peptide that made up each vaccine dose, given with topical imiquimod. Each of the donors came in with new WHO grade 3 or 4 astrocytomas that were IDH1-mutant and ATRX-lost. Turning to this clone: The antigen is undetermined.

General study findings and limits: Among patients, around 93% showed immune responses induced by the vaccine.

Material: PBMCs, obtained from a glioma patient whose treatment included an IDH1 peptide vaccine. The genes are TRBV15 and TRBJ1-2; D ambiguous. The TCR was taken from a man aged 25 to 45 with glioma. CDR3 sequence: CATSRETRGYTF. The CDR3 nucleotides read TGTGCCACCAGCAGAGAAACGCGGGGCTACACCTTC.